A selection of T cell receptor beta chains follows, all from one sample in a study of blood T cell repertoires in COVID-19. Clones were sequenced by immunoSEQ multiplex PCR, and TCRdb holds only the in-frame ones, with some missing. The data show more than 95,000 clones, about 82% seen once. What was sequenced was peripheral blood. Receptors originate from a woman in her sixties in a cohort sampled during active or convalescent COVID-19. Both conserved end residues are part of each CDR3. Expanded clones get a size class; other rows say once, few or many, or leave the size out.

clone_size j_call v_call cdr3_aa
- TRBJ2-5 TRBV5-6 CASSLGPPLAGTGETQYF
once TRBJ1-5 TRBV30 CAWNRDNQPQHF
- TRBJ1-1 TRBV19 CASSGQGRNTEAFF
- TRBJ1-5 TRBV24-1 CATSDPGNNQPQHF
- TRBJ2-7 TRBV4-2 CASSQEVTSGMFYEQYF
few TRBJ1-5 TRBV6-6 CASSQGANQPQHF
once TRBJ2-2 TRBV7-3 CASSRDQGIVGELFF
- TRBJ1-6 TRBV2 CASSLRTGGNSPLHF
- TRBJ1-4 TRBV3-1/TRBV3-2 CASSYGPGGEKLFF
- TRBJ2-7 TRBV6-6 CASSKGLAGESYEQYF
- TRBJ2-3 TRBV9 CASSPRTDTQYF
- TRBJ2-7 TRBV11-2 CASSLWDNSYEQYF
- TRBJ1-2 TRBV25-1 CASSARGTDGYTF
- TRBJ1-5 TRBV6-6 CASSSRSNQPQHF
- TRBJ2-1 TRBV24-1 CAVRGVGYNEQFF
- TRBJ2-7 TRBV7-9 CASTPRKAGQTYEQYF
- TRBJ1-2 TRBV6-2/TRBV6-3 CASSPWGPQGGYTF
- TRBJ1-1 TRBV5-5 CASSVQGDGTEAFF
- TRBJ2-7 TRBV30 CAWSIGTGGREQYF
- TRBJ2-7 TRBV28 CASTLPGASYEQYF
- TRBJ2-7 TRBV18 CASSPWTDYEQYF
once TRBJ2-7 TRBV11-2 CASSLESGRGYEQYF
- TRBJ1-2 TRBV24-1 CATSDPTGARYGYTF
- TRBJ2-6 TRBV28 CASSETSGVSGANVLTF
- TRBJ1-1 TRBV18 CASSPAGLRTEAFF
- TRBJ1-2 TRBV29-1 CSVEFRGARNYGYTF
- TRBJ2-2 TRBV7-6 CASSLGFRGDTGELFF
once TRBJ2-4 TRBV19 CASRKEGQGDIQYF
few TRBJ1-2 TRBV6-5 CASTPGPGLGGYTF
- TRBJ2-3 TRBV4-2 CASSRNPLAGGTDTQYF
- TRBJ2-7 TRBV12-3/TRBV12-4 CASSLAPQGRSNF
- TRBJ1-3 TRBV7-9 CASSLAGTGGNTIYF
- TRBJ2-7 TRBV27 CASSLNRNTYEQYF
- TRBJ2-2 TRBV7-3 CASSFQSGLTGELFF
- TRBJ1-3 TRBV28 CASSPDSYSGNTIYF
- TRBJ2-5 TRBV5-1 CASSPQSQETQYF
- TRBJ2-3 TRBV9 CASSAGLAGGMTDTQYF
once TRBJ1-5 TRBV6-2/TRBV6-3 CASSYEQGRNQPQHF
- TRBJ2-1 TRBV28 CASESSGGRTEQFF
- TRBJ2-7 TRBV7-2 CASNPTSGFYEQYF
- TRBJ1-3 TRBV28 CASSGAGNTIYF
- TRBJ2-7 TRBV10-1 CASSGLAGGSYEQYF
- TRBJ1-2 TRBV7-2 CASSLRVYGYTF
- TRBJ1-3 TRBV18 CASSPTRGQGLRNTIYF
- TRBJ2-2 TRBV19 CASSGRGSTGELFF
- TRBJ1-2 TRBV7-9 CASSSWDRHYGYTF
- TRBJ1-5 TRBV5-5 CASSSLGGDSNQPQHF
- TRBJ2-5 TRBV12-5 CASGPKLQETQYF
- TRBJ2-3 TRBV7-8 CASSLVGGLLTDTQYF